The clone carrying this TCR beta chain was recorded only once. The same CDR3 can be traced to other DNA sequences in this sample. This entry comes from a study of shared clonotypes between healthy human individuals. CD45RO-negative CD8 cells positively selected for CCR7 made up the naive population, which excluded terminally differentiated effector memory CD45RA+ cells. Sequencing used immunoSEQ multiplex PCR; TCRdb keeps in-frame clones, though not all of them. Counted here are approximately 2,200,000 clones, roughly 91% occurring once; the ten biggest clones make up under 2%. Germline loops: CDR1 SGHRS, CDR2 YFSETQ. The CDR3 loop spans 13 amino acids. V lost 0 bases and J 6 bases, leaving 7 bases between the germline ends.

What was sequenced was naive CD8+ T cells from PBMCs. The chain employs TRBV5-1 and TRBJ2-1; D ambiguous. This clonotype was obtained from a man aged 18 to 35 in good health. Some clones in this sample may be carry-over from other donors' samples. CDR3 in amino acids: CASSLGVPNEQFF. The CDR3 DNA reads TGCGCCAGCAGCTTGGGCGTCCCCAATGAGCAGTTCTTC.